Listed below are T cell receptor beta chains from one sample, sequenced in a study of tumor-infiltrating lymphocytes in oesophageal squamous cell carcinoma. TCRdb recomputed calls from the PCR reads with MiXCR, one row per CDR3 protein. The top ten clones hold approximately 15% of a sample with more than 9,500 distinct CDR3 sequences, less than 55% of them seen once. The sample taken for sequencing was normal esophageal tissue next to the tumor. These TCRs come from a male donor with esophageal squamous cell carcinoma. CDR3s include the opening cysteine and the closing phenylalanine or tryptophan. A D gene is named only where the DNA matches it firmly. Size values are once, few and many counts, or a class for expanded clones, and some rows have none.

CDR3: CASSPWTSYNEQFF; DNA: TGTGCCAGCAGCCCTTGGACCAGCTACAATGAGCAGTTCTTC; J: TRBJ2-1; size: medium-sized; D: NA; V: TRBV6-1
CDR3: CASSWTGSNEQFF; DNA: TGCGCCAGCAGCTGGACAGGGTCGAATGAGCAGTTCTTC; J: TRBJ2-1; size: once; D: TRBD1; V: TRBV5-1
CDR3: CASSPEARSEELFF; DNA: TGTGCCAGCAGCCCCGAGGCGCGTTCCGAGGAGCTGTTTTTT; J: TRBJ2-2; size: NA; D: NA; V: TRBV7-9
CDR3: CASSFSPAKNIQYF; DNA: TGTGCCAGCAGCTTTTCCCCAGCCAAAAACATTCAGTACTTC; J: TRBJ2-4; size: NA; D: NA; V: TRBV11-2
CDR3: CASSPDNEQFF; DNA: TGTGCCAGCAGCCCAGACAATGAGCAGTTCTTC; J: TRBJ2-1; size: NA; D: NA; V: TRBV7-2
CDR3: CASKGRGASYEQYF; DNA: TGTGCCAGCAAAGGGAGGGGGGCGTCCTACGAGCAGTACTTC; J: TRBJ2-7; size: medium-sized; D: NA; V: TRBV28
CDR3: CASSLRLAGQETQYF; DNA: TGTGCCAGCAGCTTAAGATTAGCGGGGCAAGAGACCCAGTACTTC; J: TRBJ2-5; size: medium-sized; D: TRBD2; V: TRBV7-9
CDR3: CASSLTDLDPNEQFF; DNA: TGTGCCAGCAGCTTAACGGATTTGGACCCAAATGAGCAGTTCTTC; J: TRBJ2-1; size: once; D: NA; V: TRBV7-3
CDR3: CASSLGQPYEQYF; DNA: TGTGCCAGCAGCTTAGGGCAGCCCTACGAGCAGTACTTC; J: TRBJ2-7; size: once; D: NA; V: TRBV7-4
CDR3: CASSPSALALIPQSPFF; DNA: TGTGCCAGCAGCCCATCGGCGCTAGCCCTCATCCCTCAGTCCCCGTTCTTC; J: TRBJ2-7; size: NA; D: NA; V: TRBV7-9
CDR3: CATSDRLAGGTDTQYF; DNA: TGTGCCACCAGTGACCGACTAGCGGGAGGCACAGATACGCAGTACTTC; J: TRBJ2-7; size: once; D: TRBD2; V: TRBV24-1
CDR3: CASSQGQQYQETQYF; DNA: TGTGCCAGCAGCCAAGGGCAACAGTACCAAGAGACCCAGTACTTC; J: TRBJ2-5; size: NA; D: NA; V: TRBV3-1
CDR3: CASSLLSGSKNIQYF; DNA: TGTGCCAGCAGCTTACTTAGCGGGAGCAAAAACATTCAGTACTTC; J: TRBJ2-4; size: once; D: TRBD2; V: TRBV7-2
CDR3: CASSLMSGQGPAYEQYF; DNA: TGTGCCAGCAGCTTAATGTCGGGACAGGGACCAGCCTACGAGCAGTACTTC; J: TRBJ2-7; size: few; D: TRBD1; V: TRBV7-9
CDR3: CASSPLRAGGTYEQYF; DNA: TGTGCCAGCAGCCCACTCCGGGCGGGAGGGACCTACGAGCAGTACTTC; J: TRBJ2-7; size: NA; D: TRBD2; V: TRBV11-3
CDR3: CASSVNSGSVKNEQFF; DNA: TGTGCCAGCAGCGTAAACAGCGGGAGTGTTAAGAATGAGCAGTTCTTC; J: TRBJ2-1; size: few; D: TRBD2; V: TRBV9
CDR3: CASSHPDRGKTQYF; DNA: TGTGCCAGCAGCCACCCGGACAGGGGGAAGACCCAGTACTTC; J: TRBJ2-5; size: NA; D: TRBD1; V: TRBV6-6
CDR3: CASSFTRLAGEQFF; DNA: TGTGCCAGCAGTTTTACGAGACTAGCGGGCGAGCAGTTCTTC; J: TRBJ2-1; size: NA; D: TRBD2; V: TRBV12-3/TRBV12-4
CDR3: CAISEPYQETQYF; DNA: TGTGCCATCAGTGAGCCCTATCAAGAGACCCAGTACTTC; J: TRBJ2-5; size: few; D: NA; V: TRBV10-3
CDR3: CASSESDSGSQNEQFF; DNA: TGCGCCAGCAGTGAGTCGGATAGCGGGAGTCAGAATGAGCAGTTCTTC; J: TRBJ2-1; size: many; D: TRBD2; V: TRBV10-1
CDR3: CASSSIDRKATGELFF; DNA: TGTGCCAGCAGTTCAATAGACAGGAAAGCCACCGGGGAGCTGTTTTTT; J: TRBJ2-2; size: medium-sized; D: NA; V: TRBV27
CDR3: CASSFQDYGYTF; DNA: TGTGCCAGCAGTTTTCAAGATTATGGCTACACCTTC; J: TRBJ1-2; size: few; D: NA; V: TRBV28
CDR3: CASSLFLQGDRGTDTQYF; DNA: TGTGCCAGCAGCTTATTTCTTCAAGGGGACAGGGGCACAGATACGCAGTATTTT; J: TRBJ2-3; size: NA; D: TRBD1; V: TRBV7-9
CDR3: CASNSGGMDEQYF; DNA: TGTGCCAGCAACTCGGGGGGAATGGATGAGCAGTACTTC; J: TRBJ2-5; size: NA; D: TRBD2; V: TRBV11-3
CDR3: CASQSSGASYEQYF; DNA: TGTGCCAGCCAATCTAGCGGTGCGAGCTACGAGCAGTACTTC; J: TRBJ2-7; size: NA; D: TRBD2; V: TRBV27
CDR3: CASSLRIWGHSYEQYF; DNA: TGTGCCAGCAGTTTAAGGATCTGGGGTCACTCCTACGAGCAGTACTTC; J: TRBJ2-7; size: few; D: NA; V: TRBV27
CDR3: CATIEDRSYEQYF; DNA: TGTGCCACCATCGAAGACAGGTCCTACGAGCAGTACTTC; J: TRBJ2-7; size: NA; D: NA; V: TRBV24-1
CDR3: CASSHSDTQYF; DNA: TGTGCCAGCAGTCATTCAGATACGCAGTATTTT; J: TRBJ2-3; size: many; D: NA; V: TRBV28
CDR3: CASSPELTGGKVLYGYTF; DNA: TGTGCCAGCAGTCCCGAACTGACAGGGGGCAAGGTCCTCTATGGCTACACCTTC; J: TRBJ1-2; size: NA; D: TRBD1; V: TRBV28
CDR3: CASSLDRELQETQYF; DNA: TGTGCCAGCAGCTTGGATCGTGAACTCCAAGAGACCCAGTACTTC; J: TRBJ2-5; size: many; D: NA; V: TRBV5-6
CDR3: CASSLERSGANVLTF; DNA: TGTGCCAGCAGCTTAGAAAGATCTGGGGCCAACGTCCTGACTTTC; J: TRBJ2-6; size: few; D: NA; V: TRBV7-6
CDR3: CASSESFGRNEQFF; DNA: TGCGCCAGCAGTGAGTCGTTTGGGAGAAATGAGCAGTTCTTC; J: TRBJ2-1; size: once; D: NA; V: TRBV10-1
CDR3: CASSERQGVTDTQYF; DNA: TGTGCCAGCAGTGAAAGACAGGGGGTCACAGATACGCAGTATTTT; J: TRBJ2-3; size: NA; D: TRBD1; V: TRBV6-1
CDR3: CASSFQTDNEQFF; DNA: TGTGCCAGCAGTTTTCAGACAGACAATGAGCAGTTCTTC; J: TRBJ2-1; size: NA; D: NA; V: TRBV12-3/TRBV12-4
CDR3: CASSRTVSQETQYF; DNA: TGTGCCAGTAGTAGGACGGTGTCCCAAGAGACCCAGTACTTC; J: TRBJ2-5; size: many; D: NA; V: TRBV19
CDR3: CASSLVQDTQYF; DNA: TGTGCCAGCAGTTTGGTCCAAGATACGCAGTATTTT; J: TRBJ2-3; size: once; D: NA; V: TRBV12-3/TRBV12-4
CDR3: CASGGGMNTEAFF; DNA: TGTGCCAGCGGGGGGGGGATGAACACTGAAGCTTTCTTT; J: TRBJ1-1; size: few; D: NA; V: TRBV5-5
CDR3: CASSYSRLAGSTDTQYF; DNA: TGTGCCAGCAGTTACTCGAGACTAGCGGGGAGCACAGATACGCAGTATTTT; J: TRBJ2-3; size: medium-sized; D: TRBD2; V: TRBV6-6
CDR3: CASSVSADQPQHF; DNA: TGTGCCAGCAGTGTTTCTGCGGATCAGCCCCAGCATTTT; J: TRBJ1-5; size: NA; D: NA; V: TRBV6-6
CDR3: CASSLVAHRELWLHLRF; DNA: NA; J: TRBJ2-6; size: many; D: NA; V: TRBV11-2
CDR3: CASSESGTYNEQFF; DNA: TGCGCCAGCAGTGAGAGCGGAACCTACAATGAGCAGTTCTTC; J: TRBJ2-1; size: few; D: NA; V: TRBV10-1
CDR3: CASSSPGGLAGLGETQYF; DNA: TGTGCCAGCAGCTCCCCGGGGGGACTAGCGGGACTTGGAGAGACCCAGTACTTC; J: TRBJ2-5; size: NA; D: TRBD2; V: TRBV12-3/TRBV12-4
CDR3: CASSTQKRTEAFF; DNA: TGTGCCAGTAGTACCCAAAAACGGACTGAAGCTTTCTTT; J: TRBJ1-1; size: NA; D: NA; V: TRBV19
CDR3: CASSGGSSGGGFGTQYF; DNA: TGTGCCAGCAGTGGCGGGAGTAGCGGGGGAGGGTTCGGGACCCAGTACTTC; J: TRBJ2-5; size: many; D: TRBD2; V: TRBV2
CDR3: CASSEPNTAYEQYF; DNA: TGTGCCAGCAGTGAACCGAACACGGCCTACGAGCAGTACTTC; J: TRBJ2-7; size: NA; D: NA; V: TRBV6-1
CDR3: CASQFTAGGGTEAFF; DNA: TGTGCCAGCCAGTTTACCGCAGGGGGTGGGACTGAAGCTTTCTTT; J: TRBJ1-1; size: NA; D: TRBD1; V: TRBV27
CDR3: CASRRTSGLGDTRYF; DNA: TGCGCCAGCAGAAGGACTAGCGGGCTCGGAGATACGCGGTACTTC; J: TRBJ2-5; size: NA; D: TRBD2; V: TRBV6-5
CDR3: CASSLTSGSAWETQYF; DNA: TGCGCCAGCAGCTTGACTAGCGGGAGCGCCTGGGAGACCCAGTACTTC; J: TRBJ2-5; size: few; D: TRBD2; V: TRBV5-1
CDR3: CASSQGVEAFF; DNA: TGTGCCAGCAGCCAGGGGGTAGAGGCTTTCTTT; J: TRBJ1-1; size: many; D: TRBD1; V: TRBV11-2
CDR3: CASSQGGRETQYF; DNA: TGTGCCAGCAGCCAAGGGGGGAGAGAGACCCAGTACTTC; J: TRBJ2-5; size: few; D: NA; V: TRBV7-3
CDR3: CASSLAANTEAFF; DNA: TGTGCCAGCAGCTTAGCAGCGAACACTGAAGCTTTCTTT; J: TRBJ1-1; size: NA; D: NA; V: TRBV7-3
CDR3: CATVGQGAAEQFF; DNA: TGTGCCACCGTGGGGCAGGGGGCAGCTGAGCAGTTCTTC; J: TRBJ2-1; size: many; D: TRBD1; V: TRBV28
CDR3: CASSLGDSSYEQYF; DNA: TGTGCCAGCAGTTTAGGGGACAGCAGCTACGAGCAGTACTTC; J: TRBJ2-7; size: many; D: TRBD1; V: TRBV27
CDR3: CASSPINYNEQFF; DNA: TGTGCCAGCAGCCCTATCAATTACAATGAGCAGTTCTTC; J: TRBJ2-1; size: once; D: NA; V: TRBV11-3
CDR3: CASRRQGLTDTQYF; DNA: TGTGCCAGCAGAAGACAGGGGCTCACAGATACGCAGTATTTT; J: TRBJ2-3; size: few; D: TRBD1; V: TRBV12-3/TRBV12-4